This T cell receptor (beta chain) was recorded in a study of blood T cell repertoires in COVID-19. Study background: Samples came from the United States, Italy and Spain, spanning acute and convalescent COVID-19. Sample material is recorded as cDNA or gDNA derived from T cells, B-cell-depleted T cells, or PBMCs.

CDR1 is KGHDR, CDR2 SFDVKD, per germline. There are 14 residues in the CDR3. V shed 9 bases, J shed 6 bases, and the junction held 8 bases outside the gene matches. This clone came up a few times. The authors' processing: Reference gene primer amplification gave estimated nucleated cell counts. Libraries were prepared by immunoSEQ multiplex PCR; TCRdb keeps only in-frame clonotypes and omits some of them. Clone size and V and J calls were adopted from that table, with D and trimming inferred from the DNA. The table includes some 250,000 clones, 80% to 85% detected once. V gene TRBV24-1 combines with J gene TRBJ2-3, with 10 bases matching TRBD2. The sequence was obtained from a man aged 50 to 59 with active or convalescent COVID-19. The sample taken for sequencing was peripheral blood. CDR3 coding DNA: TGTGCCACCGTTAAAGCGGGGGGGATTGATACGCAGTATTTT. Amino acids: CATVKAGGIDTQYF.